Shown below are 17 T cell receptor beta chains from a single sample sequenced in a study of blood T cell repertoires in COVID-19. TCRdb keeps only in-frame clones here, not all; method: immunoSEQ multiplex PCR. The table includes 77,000 or so clones, around 83% detected once. The specimen sequenced was peripheral blood. These receptors were obtained from a man aged 30-40 years with COVID-19, enrolled during active disease.

The chain has TRBV19 and TRBJ1-1; no definite D call. The V gene lost 1 base and the J gene lost 9 bases, with 9 bases spanning the gap. This CDR3 contains 12 residues. CDR1 and CDR2 (germline): LNHDA, SQIVND (reference sequence). The CDR3 DNA follows: TGTGCCAGTAGTATAGGGGCCCTCCAAGCTTTCTTT. This encodes CASSIGALQAFF. The full variable domain, in which reference TRBV19 and TRBJ1-1 provide the parts outside the CDR3, is DGGITQSPKYLFRKEGQNVTLSCEQNLNHDAMYWYRQDPGQGLRLIYYSQIVNDFQKGDIAEGYSVSREKKESFPLTVTSAQKNPTAFYLCASSIGALQAFFGQGTRLTVV.

CDR3: CASSSLRLIAGVVGTQYF. The CDR3 DNA follows: TGTGCCAGCAGCTCTCTACGACTTATAGCGGGAGTAGTAGGTACGCAGTATTTT. The chain has TRBV11-2 and TRBJ2-3; 9 bases line up with TRBD2. CDR1 SGHAT and CDR2 FQNNGV come from the germline V gene. Losses at the gene ends were 4 bases for V and 8 bases for J; bases not matched to a gene: 19. The CDR3 has 18 amino acids.

This clone was observed a handful of times. The rearrangement links TRBV29-1 to TRBJ1-1; 8 nucleotides align to TRBD1. Germline-derived CDR1 and CDR2 are SQVTM and ANQGSEA. The V and J ends lost 4 bases and 9 bases, in that order; junction bases with no gene match: 22. This CDR3 contains 17 residues. DNA of the CDR3: TGCAGCGTTGTTGGCGCGGCTAGACAGACAGGGGTCCCAAAAGCTTTCTTT. Its translation: CSVVGAARQTGVPKAFF.

This clone was seen more than once but under ten times. The chain uses TRBV19 and TRBJ2-7, with D unclear. Trimming removed 5 bases from V and 2 bases from J, with 10 bases in between. Germline V lookup: CDR1 LNHDA, CDR2 SQIVND (reference sequence). CDR3 length: 13 amino acids. CDR3 sequence reads: CASSYGLTYEQYF. CDR3 in DNA: TGTGCCAGTAGTTACGGGTTAACCTACGAGCAGTACTTC.

The V call is TRBV2, the J call TRBJ1-5; 9 bases fit TRBD1. The CDR3 loop spans 13 amino acids. J gave up 7 bases and V 7 bases, and 5 bases lay outside the gene matches. The germline V gene has CDR1 SNHLY and CDR2 FYNNEI. Written as DNA, the CDR3 is TGTGCCAGCAAGGACAGGGGCGGGCAGCCCCAGCATTTT. Translation: CASKDRGGQPQHF.

The rearrangement joins TRBV20-1 to TRBJ1-2; D ambiguous. There are 11 residues in the CDR3. The germline V gene encodes CDR1 DFQATT and CDR2 SNEGSKA (reference sequence). Trimming left V 6 bases short and J 4 bases short, with 9 bases between. The CDR3 DNA reads as TGCAGTGCGGAGTGGCTCTATGGCTACACCTTC. Protein product: CSAEWLYGYTF.

In its sample, this clone was seen once. The chain joins TRBV6-5 to TRBJ1-3; no clear D. This CDR3 spans 13 amino acids. The V gene's germline CDR1 is MNHEY and CDR2 SVGAGI. V was cut by 3 bases and J by 4 bases, with 7 bases left in between. CDR3 nucleotides: TGTGCCAGCAGTTATGCCAGGGGAAACACCATATATTTT. Translated, it gives CASSYARGNTIYF.

The V gene is TRBV18, the J gene TRBJ1-5, with TRBD1 matching 7 bases. This CDR3 has 13 amino acids. V dropped 6 bases and J dropped 5; count of bases not matched to a gene: 4. CDR1 and CDR2 (germline): KGHSH, LQKENI. Here the CDR3 DNA reads TGTGCCAGCTCGCCGGACAGGCATCAGCCCCAGCATTTT. Translating gives CASSPDRHQPQHF. Full variable domain (missing parts from reference TRBV18 and TRBJ1-5): NAGVMQNPRHLVRRRGQEARLRCSPMKGHSHVYWYRQLPEEGLKFMVYLQKENIIDESGMPKERFSAEFPKEGPSILRIQQVVRGDSAAYFCASSPDRHQPQHFGDGTRLSIL.

CDR3 amino acids: CASSSAPGLAGGKANEQFF. CDR3 nucleotide sequence: TGTGCCAGCAGCTCAGCCCCGGGACTAGCGGGAGGAAAGGCGAATGAGCAGTTCTTC. The chain couples TRBV7-3 to TRBJ2-1; TRBD2 matches at 15 bases. The germline V gene has CDR1 SGHTA and CDR2 FQGTGA. V shed 4 bases and J 7 bases; nucleotides not matched to a gene: 14. The CDR3 loop spans 19 amino acids.

The chain combines TRBV4-1 with TRBJ2-7, with 7 bases lining up with TRBD2. The CDR3 runs to 15 residues. Losses at the gene ends were 0 bases for V and 4 bases for J; bases not matched to a gene: 6. Germline V gives CDR1 MGHRA, CDR2 YSYEKL. The CDR3 sequence is CASSQDRAGVYEQYF. In nucleotides, the CDR3 is TGCGCCAGCAGCCAAGATAGGGCGGGAGTATACGAGCAGTACTTC.

The V gene is TRBV30, the J gene TRBJ2-7, with D possibly TRBD2 on 5 matching bases. The CDR3 consists of 14 residues. Germline assignment: CDR1 GTSNPN and CDR2 SVGIG (reference sequence). With 2 bases removed from V and 0 bases from J, the gap between germline ends came to 11 bases. The CDR3 sequence: CAWSLERNSYEQYF. The CDR3 region has the DNA TGTGCCTGGAGTCTCGAGCGGAACTCCTACGAGCAGTACTTC.

The J gene is TRBJ2-5, the V gene TRBV5-4; no clear D gene. The germline CDR1 and CDR2 sequences are SGHNT and YYREEE (reference sequence). The V end lost 0 bases, the J end lost 4 bases, and 10 bases lay between the germline ends. The CDR3 covers 14 residues. Here the CDR3 reads CASSLVPVIETQYF. The CDR3 DNA is TGTGCCAGCAGCTTGGTCCCCGTAATAGAGACCCAGTACTTC.

The chain combines TRBV6-5 with TRBJ2-7, with D possibly being TRBD2 (6 bases). Germline V gene sequence: CDR1 MNHEY, CDR2 SVGAGI. CDR3 length: 14 residues. The V gene lost 7 bases and the J gene lost 2 bases, with 15 bases spanning the gap. In nucleotides, the CDR3 is TGTGCCAGCACCCCGGTGGGGGGACCCTACGAGCAGTACTTC. This encodes CASTPVGGPYEQYF.

V gene TRBV5-6 combines with J gene TRBJ1-1; D is perhaps TRBD1 (6 bases). This CDR3 comprises 13 residues. V was clipped by 4 bases and J by 4 bases, with 11 bases between them. Germline loops: CDR1 SGHDT, CDR2 YYEEEE. In nucleotides, the CDR3 is TGTGCCAGCAGCGGACAGCTGGTCACTGAAGCTTTCTTT. Its translation is CASSGQLVTEAFF.

The chain is built from TRBV5-1 and TRBJ2-2, with 9 bases matching TRBD2. From germline, CDR1 is SGHRS and CDR2 YFSETQ. V lost 4 bases to trimming and J lost 6 bases; unmatched junction nucleotides: 16. The CDR3 runs 18 residues. CDR3 sequence reads: CASSLLSPSGNGAGELFF. The CDR3 DNA follows: TGCGCCAGCAGCCTCCTCTCTCCTAGCGGGAACGGGGCCGGGGAGCTGTTTTTT.

This sequence joins TRBV19 and TRBJ2-2; TRBD1 agrees at 7 bases. J gave up 6 bases and V 7 bases, and 5 bases lay outside the gene matches. Germline loops: CDR1 LNHDA, CDR2 SQIVND (reference sequence). The CDR3 spans 13 residues. The chain's CDR3 is CASTITGAGELFF. DNA for the CDR3: TGTGCCAGTACCATTACAGGGGCCGGGGAGCTGTTTTTT.

The chain employs TRBV5-1 and TRBJ1-2; TRBD1 matches 8 bases. Germline values: CDR1 SGHRS, CDR2 YFSETQ. This CDR3 is built from 13 residues. V lost 5 bases to trimming and J lost 8 bases; unmatched junction nucleotides: 8. The CDR3 spells CASSRDRGGGYTF. CDR3 nucleotides: TGCGCCAGCAGTCGTGACAGGGGTGGCGGCTACACCTTC. The full variable domain, its missing parts supplied by reference TRBV5-1 and TRBJ1-2, is KAGVTQTPRYLIKTRGQQVTLSCSPISGHRSVSWYQQTPGQGLQFLFEYFSETQRNKGNFPGRFSGRQFSNSRSEMNVSTLELGDSALYLCASSRDRGGGYTFGSGTRLTVV.